The clone carrying this T cell receptor beta chain showed up many times. Its antigen is undetermined. Within the sample, other DNA sequences also encode this same CDR3. What was sequenced were expressed TCRB transcripts, since all of the isolated RNA had been reverse transcribed. Sequenced naive, central memory and regulatory T cell samples produced an average of about 3.7 million reads. The data were produced by immunoSEQ multiplex PCR, yet TCRdb's version contains in-frame clones alone and is incomplete. This sample has about 160,000 clones, with about 8% found just once. The data belong to a study of beta chain features in type 1 diabetes. The overall study: In all, approximately 100,000,000 sorted cells from all samples were analyzed.

The CDR3 length is 12 residues. Germline V CDR1 and CDR2: SQVTM, ANQGSEA. V was clipped by 1 base and J by 6 bases, with 10 bases between them. Study findings and constraints: Among all four CD4+ subsets, Type 1 diabetes patients had TCRB CDR3s that were moderately but significantly shorter. The study notes PCR might favor shorter templates equally in patients and controls. It was not settled here whether HLA type affects TCRB rearrangement.

The receptor's source is a woman between 35 and 50 years old with type 1 diabetes. The sequenced sample was central memory CD4+ T cells from blood. The rearrangement uses TRBV29-1 and TRBJ2-7; TRBD2 might be the D (6 bases). This CDR3 reads CSVEVGGVEQYF. In DNA, the CDR3 is TGCAGCGTTGAAGTTGGAGGGGTCGAGCAGTACTTC.